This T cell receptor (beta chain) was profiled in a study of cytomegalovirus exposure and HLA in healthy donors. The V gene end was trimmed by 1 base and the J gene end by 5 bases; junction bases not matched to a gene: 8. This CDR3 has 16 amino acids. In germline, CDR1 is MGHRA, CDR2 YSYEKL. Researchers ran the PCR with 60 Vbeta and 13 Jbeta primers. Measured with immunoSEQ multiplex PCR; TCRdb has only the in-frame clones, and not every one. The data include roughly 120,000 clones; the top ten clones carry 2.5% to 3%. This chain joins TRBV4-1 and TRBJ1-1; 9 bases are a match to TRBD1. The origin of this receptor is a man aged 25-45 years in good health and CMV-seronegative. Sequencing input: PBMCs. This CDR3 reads CASSQVPTGGPTEAFF. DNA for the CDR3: TGCGCCAGCAGCCAAGTCCCGACAGGGGGTCCAACTGAAGCTTTCTTT.